This entry lists 14 T cell receptor beta chains sequenced from one sample in a study of graft-versus-host responses after intestinal transplantation. Only in-frame clones appear in the TCRdb table, and some are missing; sequencing was by immunoSEQ multiplex PCR. The data contain about 86,000 clones, about 85% of them singletons. The antigens for these receptors are not known. The material sequenced was unstimulated CD4+ T cells sorted from spleen or lymph node cells, taken before transplant. The receptors derive from a human donor who was the organ donor for an intestinal transplant.

V usage is TRBV7-9 and J usage is TRBJ1-4, with TRBD1 matching 7 bases. V dropped 5 bases and J dropped 3; count of bases not matched to a gene: 15. This CDR3 spans 18 amino acids. Germline V gene data show CDR1 as SEHNR and CDR2 as FQNEAQ (reference sequence). CDR3 residues: CASSLMGRGQAANEKLFF. For the CDR3, the DNA is TGTGCCAGCAGCCTCATGGGACGTGGACAGGCAGCTAATGAAAAACTGTTTTTT. Using reference TRBV7-9 and TRBJ1-4 for the parts outside the CDR3, the full variable domain is DTGVSQNPRHKITKRGQNVTFRCDPISEHNRLYWYRQTLGQGPEFLTYFQNEAQLEKSRLLSDRFSAERPKGSFSTLEIQRTEQGDSAMYLCASSLMGRGQAANEKLFFGSGTQLSVL.

The rearrangement links TRBV5-4 to TRBJ2-6, with D possibly being TRBD1 (5 bases). V shed 0 bases and J shed 7 bases, with 8 bases lying between them. There are 14 residues in the CDR3. The germline gives CDR1 SGHNT, CDR2 YYREEE (reference sequence). The CDR3 region is CASSLVGVANVLTF. The DNA of the CDR3 is TGTGCCAGCAGCTTGGTAGGGGTAGCCAACGTCCTGACTTTC.

This clone has only one observation. The rearrangement uses TRBV9 and TRBJ2-3, with 15 positions matching TRBD2. The junction had 11 bases not matched to a gene; V was cut back by 4 bases and J by 5 bases. Per germline, CDR1 SGDLS and CDR2 YYNGEE. The CDR3 is made up of 18 amino acids. The CDR3 loop is CASSRGLAGGPGGDTQYF. DNA of the CDR3: TGTGCCAGCAGCCGCGGACTAGCGGGGGGGCCTGGGGGAGATACGCAGTATTTT.

The chain couples TRBV6-1 to TRBJ2-7; no firm D call. Germline V gene sequence: CDR1 MNHNS, CDR2 SASEGT. V gave up 8 bases and J gave up 6 bases, with 17 bases separating them. The CDR3 has 13 amino acids. This chain's CDR3 is CASGGAQLAEQYF. The CDR3 nucleotides are TGTGCCAGCGGCGGAGCGCAGCTGGCCGAGCAGTACTTC.

The genes are TRBV5-1 and TRBJ1-2; the match to TRBD1 covers 7 bases. This CDR3 contains 15 residues. Losses at the gene ends were 0 bases for V and 12 bases for J; bases not matched to a gene: 14. The germline gives CDR1 SGHRS, CDR2 YFSETQ. The CDR3 spells CASSLAPSQGVPHTF. The CDR3 coding sequence is TGCGCCAGCAGCTTGGCCCCGAGCCAGGGGGTTCCTCACACCTTC. Combining the CDR3 with reference TRBV5-1 and TRBJ1-2 gives the whole variable domain KAGVTQTPRYLIKTRGQQVTLSCSPISGHRSVSWYQQTPGQGLQFLFEYFSETQRNKGNFPGRFSGRQFSNSRSEMNVSTLELGDSALYLCASSLAPSQGVPHTFGSGTRLTVV.

DNA of the CDR3: TGTGCCAGCAGTCCAGGTGAGAAGCTCTCCTACGAGCAGTACTTC. Translated: CASSPGEKLSYEQYF. This chain uses TRBV25-1 with TRBJ2-7; no clear D. CDR1 and CDR2 (germline): MGHDK, SYGVNS. The CDR3 sequence is 15 residues long. The V and J ends lost 5 bases and 0 bases respectively, with 14 bases between them.

This clone has only a few counts. This chain connects TRBV6-5 to TRBJ2-7; D might be TRBD1 (5 bases). Per germline, CDR1 MNHEY and CDR2 SVGAGI. V lost 0 bases and J lost 4, with 13 bases in between. CDR3 length: 15 residues. The CDR3, as DNA: TGTGCCAGCAGTTACTCGATTCCTGACAGTTACGAGCAGTACTTC. The encoded protein is CASSYSIPDSYEQYF.

This clone was counted between two and nine times. V gene TRBV6-6 combines with J gene TRBJ2-7, with 7 bases identical to TRBD1. Germline V lookup: CDR1 MNHNY, CDR2 SVGAGI (reference sequence). Trimming cost V 6 bases and J 3 bases; bases outside gene matches: 2. The CDR3 runs 12 residues. The CDR3 bases are TGTGCCAGCAGCCACAGGGGCTACGAGCAGTACTTC. Amino acid sequence: CASSHRGYEQYF.

V and J are TRBV28 and TRBJ2-2, with 11 bases that match TRBD2. The CDR3 has 16 amino acids. CDR1 MDHEN and CDR2 SYDVKM come from the germline V gene. V was clipped by 5 bases and J by 7 bases; unmatched bases: 9. CDR3 amino acids: CASSPSSGRAGGELFF. CDR3 bases: TGTGCCAGCAGTCCCAGTAGCGGGAGGGCCGGCGGGGAGCTGTTTTTT.

The genes are TRBV7-2 and TRBJ2-1; no clear D. Germline CDR1 is SGHTA and CDR2 is FQGNSA. The CDR3 extends over 15 amino acids. V shed 2 bases and J shed 1 base, with 9 bases lying between them. For the CDR3, the DNA is TGTGCCAGCAGCTTATTTGCCCAGTCCTACAATGAGCAGTTCTTC. This sequence encodes CASSLFAQSYNEQFF.

The chain carries TRBV7-9 and TRBJ1-1; no clear D gene. The germline CDR1 and CDR2 sequences are SEHNR and FQNEAQ (reference sequence). V shed 0 bases and J shed 3 bases, with 11 bases lying between them. The length of the CDR3 is 15 residues. The CDR3 is CASSLAEAGYTEAFF. CDR3 nucleotides: TGTGCCAGCAGCTTAGCGGAGGCCGGTTACACTGAAGCTTTCTTT. The full variable domain, its missing parts supplied by reference TRBV7-9 and TRBJ1-1, is DTGVSQNPRHKITKRGQNVTFRCDPISEHNRLYWYRQTLGQGPEFLTYFQNEAQLEKSRLLSDRFSAERPKGSFSTLEIQRTEQGDSAMYLCASSLAEAGYTEAFFGQGTRLTVV.

This sequence joins TRBV30 and TRBJ1-6, with D perhaps matching TRBD1 (6 bases). V dropped 3 bases and J dropped 8 bases, with 11 bases sitting between them. This CDR3 region has 13 residues. Germline assignment: CDR1 GTSNPN and CDR2 SVGIG (reference sequence). The CDR3 sequence: CAWRRDNHSPLHF. CDR3 coding DNA: TGTGCCTGGAGACGGGACAATCATTCACCCCTCCACTTT.

The chain joins TRBV6-1 to TRBJ2-7; TRBD1 matches 9 bases. The CDR3 length is 14 residues. V lost 4 bases and J lost 7; bases outside the gene matches: 8. Germline V gene data show CDR1 as MNHNS and CDR2 as SASEGT. The CDR3 protein is CASSVGTGLGEQYF. In DNA form, the CDR3 reads TGTGCCAGCAGTGTTGGGACAGGGTTGGGAGAGCAGTACTTC.

The rearrangement uses TRBV5-1 and TRBJ2-7; 9 bases fit TRBD2. CDR3 length: 16 amino acids. Germline loops: CDR1 SGHRS, CDR2 YFSETQ. The J segment lost 3 bases and the V segment lost 0 bases, leaving 7 bases of the junction unmatched. The CDR3 DNA is TGCGCCAGCAGCTTGGCCGCGGGGGGGCCTCTCTACGAGCAGTACTTC. This codes for CASSLAAGGPLYEQYF.